This T cell receptor (beta chain) was recovered during a study of blood T cell repertoires in COVID-19. Study at large: The study drew acute and convalescent COVID-19 samples from the United States, Italy and Spain.

Trimming shortened V by 6 bases and J by 3 bases, and 14 bases separated the two germline ends. This CDR3 is built from 14 residues. Germline V lookup: CDR1 MNHEY, CDR2 SVGAGI. The sample holds many counts of this clone. The table came from immunoSEQ multiplex PCR; TCRdb's copy has only in-frame clones and leaves some out. The repertoire has about 140,000 clones, about 80% of them found once; the top ten carry 3.5%. The sequencing input was peripheral blood. The J gene is TRBJ2-5, the V gene TRBV6-5, with D perhaps TRBD2 (6 bases). This clonotype was obtained from a man in his 70s who had recovered from COVID-19. The CDR3 DNA sequence: TGTGCCAGCAGAGACCCGGGAGCTGAAGAGACCCAGTACTTC. Translated, it gives CASRDPGAEETQYF.